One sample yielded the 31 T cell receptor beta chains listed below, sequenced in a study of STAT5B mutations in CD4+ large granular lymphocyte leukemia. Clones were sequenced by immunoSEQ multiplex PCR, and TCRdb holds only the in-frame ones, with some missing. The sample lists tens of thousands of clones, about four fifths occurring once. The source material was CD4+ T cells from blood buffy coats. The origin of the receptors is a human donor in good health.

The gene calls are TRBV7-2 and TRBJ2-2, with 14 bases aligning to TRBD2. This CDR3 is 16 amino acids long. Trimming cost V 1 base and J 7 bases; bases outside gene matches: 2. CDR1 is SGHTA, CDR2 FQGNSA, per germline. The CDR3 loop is CASSLEGTSGSGELFF. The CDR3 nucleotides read TGTGCCAGCAGCTTAGAGGGGACTAGCGGGAGCGGGGAGCTGTTTTTT.

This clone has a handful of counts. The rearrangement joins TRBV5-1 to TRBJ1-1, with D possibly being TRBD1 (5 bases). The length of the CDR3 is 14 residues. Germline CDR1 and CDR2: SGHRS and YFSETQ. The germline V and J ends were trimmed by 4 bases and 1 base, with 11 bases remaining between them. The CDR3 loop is CASSLLTENTEAFF. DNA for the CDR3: TGCGCCAGCAGCCTCCTGACAGAGAACACTGAAGCTTTCTTT.

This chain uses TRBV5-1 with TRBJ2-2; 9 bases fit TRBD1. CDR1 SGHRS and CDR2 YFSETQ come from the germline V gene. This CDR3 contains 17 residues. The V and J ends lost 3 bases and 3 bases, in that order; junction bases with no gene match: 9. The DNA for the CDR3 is TGCGCCAGCAGCTCCTCGTTGACAGGGGGGTACACCGGGGAGCTGTTTTTT. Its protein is CASSSSLTGGYTGELFF.

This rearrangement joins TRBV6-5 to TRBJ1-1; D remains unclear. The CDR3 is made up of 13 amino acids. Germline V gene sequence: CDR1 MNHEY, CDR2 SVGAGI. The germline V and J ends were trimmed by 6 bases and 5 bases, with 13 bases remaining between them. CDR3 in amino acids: CASSQTGGTEAFF. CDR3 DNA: TGTGCCAGCAGCCAGACCGGAGGGACTGAAGCTTTCTTT.

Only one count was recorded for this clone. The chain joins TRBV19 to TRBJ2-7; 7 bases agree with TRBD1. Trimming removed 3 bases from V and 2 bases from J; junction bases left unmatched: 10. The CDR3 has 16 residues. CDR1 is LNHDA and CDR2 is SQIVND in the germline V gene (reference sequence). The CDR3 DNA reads TGTGCCAGTAGTATTCTCCAAGGACAGGCCACCTACGAGCAGTACTTC. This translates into CASSILQGQATYEQYF.

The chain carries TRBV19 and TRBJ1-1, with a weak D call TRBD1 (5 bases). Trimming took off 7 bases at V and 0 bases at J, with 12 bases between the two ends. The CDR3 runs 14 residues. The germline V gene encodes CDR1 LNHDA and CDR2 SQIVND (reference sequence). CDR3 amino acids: CASNIEGLNTEAFF. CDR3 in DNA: TGTGCCAGTAATATTGAGGGGTTGAACACTGAAGCTTTCTTT.

CDR3 loop: CASSRFLGSGSTYEQYF. The CDR3 region has the DNA TGTGCCAGCAGTCGATTTTTGGGTAGCGGCAGCACCTACGAGCAGTACTTC. This rearrangement joins TRBV6-4 to TRBJ2-7, with D possibly being TRBD2 (6 bases). Germline lookup yields CDR1 MRHNA and CDR2 SNTAGT. The CDR3 sequence is 17 residues long. The germline V and J ends were trimmed by 5 bases and 2 bases, with 22 bases remaining between them.

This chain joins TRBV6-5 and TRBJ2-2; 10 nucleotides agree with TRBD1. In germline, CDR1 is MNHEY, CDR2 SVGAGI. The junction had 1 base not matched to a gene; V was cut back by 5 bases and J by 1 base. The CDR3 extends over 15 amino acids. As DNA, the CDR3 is TGTGCCAGCAGTCGGGACAGGGGGAACACCGGGGAGCTGTTTTTT. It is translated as CASSRDRGNTGELFF.

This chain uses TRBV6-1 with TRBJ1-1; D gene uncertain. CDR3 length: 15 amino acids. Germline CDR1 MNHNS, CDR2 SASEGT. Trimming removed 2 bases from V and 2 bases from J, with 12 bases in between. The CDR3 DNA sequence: TGTGCCAGCAGTGAAATAGTTGCGGTTAACACTGAAGCTTTCTTT. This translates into CASSEIVAVNTEAFF.

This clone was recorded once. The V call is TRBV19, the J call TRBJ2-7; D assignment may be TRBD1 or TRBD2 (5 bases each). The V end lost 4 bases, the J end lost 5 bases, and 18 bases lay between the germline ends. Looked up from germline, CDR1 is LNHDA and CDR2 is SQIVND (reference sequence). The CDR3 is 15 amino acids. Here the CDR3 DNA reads TGTGCCAGTAGTAACCTCCGGGACCCAGGAGACGAGCAGTACTTC. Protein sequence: CASSNLRDPGDEQYF.

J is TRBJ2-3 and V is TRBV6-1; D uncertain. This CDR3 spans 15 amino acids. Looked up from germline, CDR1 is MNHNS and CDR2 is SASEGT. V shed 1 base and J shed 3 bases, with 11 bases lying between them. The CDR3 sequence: CASSEVGSVTDTQYF. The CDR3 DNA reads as TGTGCCAGCAGTGAAGTCGGGTCGGTGACAGATACGCAGTATTTT.

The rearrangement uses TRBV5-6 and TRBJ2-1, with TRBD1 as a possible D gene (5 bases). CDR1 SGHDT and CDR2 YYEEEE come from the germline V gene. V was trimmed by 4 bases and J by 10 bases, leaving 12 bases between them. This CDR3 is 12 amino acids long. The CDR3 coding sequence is TGTGCCAGCAGCCTCCAGGGTCCGGAGCAGTTCTTC. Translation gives CASSLQGPEQFF.

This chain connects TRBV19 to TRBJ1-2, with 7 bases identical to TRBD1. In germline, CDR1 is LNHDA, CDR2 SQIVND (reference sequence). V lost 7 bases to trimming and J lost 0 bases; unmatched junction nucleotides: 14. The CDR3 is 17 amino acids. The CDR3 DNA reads TGTGCCAGTACAAGCTGGGCAGGGGGGGAAGCTAACTATGGCTACACCTTC. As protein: CASTSWAGGEANYGYTF.

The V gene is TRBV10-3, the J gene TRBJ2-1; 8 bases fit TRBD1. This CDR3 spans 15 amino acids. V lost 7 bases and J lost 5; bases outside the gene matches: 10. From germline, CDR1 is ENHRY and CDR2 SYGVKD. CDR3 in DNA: TGTGCCATCATGGGAACAGGGGGAGTCGACAATGAGCAGTTCTTC. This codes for CAIMGTGGVDNEQFF.

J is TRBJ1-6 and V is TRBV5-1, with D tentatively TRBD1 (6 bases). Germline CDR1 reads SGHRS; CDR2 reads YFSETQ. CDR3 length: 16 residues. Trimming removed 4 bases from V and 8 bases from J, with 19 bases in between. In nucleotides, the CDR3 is TGCGCCAGCAGCCACTTTGCGGGGGCCGGTGATTCACCCCTCCACTTT. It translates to CASSHFAGAGDSPLHF. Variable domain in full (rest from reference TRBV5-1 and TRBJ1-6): KAGVTQTPRYLIKTRGQQVTLSCSPISGHRSVSWYQQTPGQGLQFLFEYFSETQRNKGNFPGRFSGRQFSNSRSEMNVSTLELGDSALYLCASSHFAGAGDSPLHFGNGTRLTVT.

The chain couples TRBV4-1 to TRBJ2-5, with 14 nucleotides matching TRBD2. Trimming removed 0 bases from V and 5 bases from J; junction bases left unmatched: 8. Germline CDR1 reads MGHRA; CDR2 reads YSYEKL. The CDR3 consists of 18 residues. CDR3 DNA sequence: TGCGCCAGCAGCCAAGATTTGACTAGCGGGGGGGCCGGGGAGACCCAGTACTTC. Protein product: CASSQDLTSGGAGETQYF.

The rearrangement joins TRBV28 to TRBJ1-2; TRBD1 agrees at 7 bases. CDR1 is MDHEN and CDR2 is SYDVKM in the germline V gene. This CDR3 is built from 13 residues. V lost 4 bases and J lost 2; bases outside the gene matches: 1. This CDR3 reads CASSWGQNYGYTF. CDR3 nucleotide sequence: TGTGCCAGCAGTTGGGGACAGAACTATGGCTACACCTTC.

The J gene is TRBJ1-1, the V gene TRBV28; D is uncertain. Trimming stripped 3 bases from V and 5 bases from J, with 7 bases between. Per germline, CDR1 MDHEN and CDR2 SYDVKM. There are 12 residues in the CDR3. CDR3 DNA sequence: TGTGCCAGCAGTTTTAGTAGTACTGAAGCTTTCTTT. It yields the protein CASSFSSTEAFF.

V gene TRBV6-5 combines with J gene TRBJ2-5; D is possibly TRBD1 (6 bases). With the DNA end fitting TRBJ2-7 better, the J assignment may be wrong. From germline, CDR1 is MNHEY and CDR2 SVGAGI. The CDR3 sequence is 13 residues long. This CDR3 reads CASSTTGSYEQYF. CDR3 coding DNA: TGTGCCAGCAGTACCACAGGGTCCTACGAGCAGTACTTC.

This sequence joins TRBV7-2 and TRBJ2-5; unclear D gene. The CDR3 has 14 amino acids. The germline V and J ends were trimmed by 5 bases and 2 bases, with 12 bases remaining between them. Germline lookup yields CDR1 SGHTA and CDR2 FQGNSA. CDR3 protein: CASSRASGQETQYF. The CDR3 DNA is TGTGCCAGCAGCCGCGCCTCCGGGCAAGAGACCCAGTACTTC. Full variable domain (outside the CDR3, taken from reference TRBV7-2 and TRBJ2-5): GAGVSQSPSNKVTEKGKDVELRCDPISGHTALYWYRQSLGQGLEFLIYFQGNSAPDKSGLPSDRFSAERTGGSVSTLTIQRTQQEDSAVYLCASSRASGQETQYFGPGTRLLVL.

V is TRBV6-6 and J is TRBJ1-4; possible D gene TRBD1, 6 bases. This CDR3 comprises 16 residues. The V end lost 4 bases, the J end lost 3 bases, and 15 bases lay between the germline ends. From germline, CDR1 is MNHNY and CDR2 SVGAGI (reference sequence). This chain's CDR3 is CASSFQGGVANEKLFF. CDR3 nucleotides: TGTGCCAGCAGTTTCCAAGGGGGGGTGGCTAATGAAAAACTGTTTTTT.

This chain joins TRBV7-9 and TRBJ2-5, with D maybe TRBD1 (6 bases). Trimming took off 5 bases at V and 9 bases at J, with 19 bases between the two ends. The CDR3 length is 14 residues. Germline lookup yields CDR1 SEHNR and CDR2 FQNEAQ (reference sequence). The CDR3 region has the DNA TGTGCCAGCAGCCCCCGGGACATACATAGGCCCCAGTACTTC. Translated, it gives CASSPRDIHRPQYF.

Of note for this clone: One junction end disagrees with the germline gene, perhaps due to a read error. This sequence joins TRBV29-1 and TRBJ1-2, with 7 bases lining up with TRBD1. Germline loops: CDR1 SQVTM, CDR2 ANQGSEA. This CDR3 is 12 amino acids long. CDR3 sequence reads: CSVEGTVEGYTF. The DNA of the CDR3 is TGCAGCGTGGAAGGGACAGTTGAGGGCTACACCTTC.

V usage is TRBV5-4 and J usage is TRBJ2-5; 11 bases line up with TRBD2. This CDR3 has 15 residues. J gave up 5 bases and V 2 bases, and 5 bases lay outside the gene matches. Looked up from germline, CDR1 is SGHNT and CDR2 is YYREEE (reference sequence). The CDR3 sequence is CASSFSGRAEETQYF. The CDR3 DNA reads TGTGCCAGCAGCTTTAGCGGGAGGGCGGAGGAGACCCAGTACTTC.

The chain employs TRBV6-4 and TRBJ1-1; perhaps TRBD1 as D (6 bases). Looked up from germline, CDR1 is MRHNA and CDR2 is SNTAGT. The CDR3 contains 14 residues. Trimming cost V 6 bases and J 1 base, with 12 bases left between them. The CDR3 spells CASSPGASNTEAFF. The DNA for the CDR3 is TGTGCCAGCAGCCCGGGGGCCTCGAACACTGAAGCTTTCTTT.

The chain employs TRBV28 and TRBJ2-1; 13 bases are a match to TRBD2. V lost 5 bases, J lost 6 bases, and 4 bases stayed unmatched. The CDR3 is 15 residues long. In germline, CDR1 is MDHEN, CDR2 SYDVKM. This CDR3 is CASSPWTSGGNEQFF. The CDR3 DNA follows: TGTGCCAGCAGTCCTTGGACTAGCGGGGGCAATGAGCAGTTCTTC.

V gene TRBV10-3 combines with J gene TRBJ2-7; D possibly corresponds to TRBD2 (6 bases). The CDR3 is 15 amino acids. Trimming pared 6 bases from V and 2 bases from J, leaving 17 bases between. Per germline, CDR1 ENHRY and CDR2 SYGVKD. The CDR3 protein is CAISDLIAATYEQYF. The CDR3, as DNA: TGTGCCATCAGCGACCTTATAGCGGCAACCTACGAGCAGTACTTC.

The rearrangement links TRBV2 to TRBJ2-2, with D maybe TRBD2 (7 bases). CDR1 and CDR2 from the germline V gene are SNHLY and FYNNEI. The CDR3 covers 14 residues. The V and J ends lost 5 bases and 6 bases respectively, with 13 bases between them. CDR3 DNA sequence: TGTGCCAGCAGTCCCCTGCGGGGGCCCGGGGAGCTGTTTTTT. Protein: CASSPLRGPGELFF. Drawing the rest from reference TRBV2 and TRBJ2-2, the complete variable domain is EPEVTQTPSHQVTQMGQEVILRCVPISNHLYFYWYRQILGQKVEFLVSFYNNEISEKSEIFDDQFSVERPDGSNFTLKIRSTKLEDSAMYFCASSPLRGPGELFFGEGSRLTVL.

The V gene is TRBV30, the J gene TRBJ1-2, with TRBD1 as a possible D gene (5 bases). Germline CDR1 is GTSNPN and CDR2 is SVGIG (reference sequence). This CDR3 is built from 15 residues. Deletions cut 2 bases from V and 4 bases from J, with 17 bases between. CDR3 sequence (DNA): TGTGCCTGGAGTTTGGGGCCCCAGTCCCTCTATGGCTACACCTTC. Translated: CAWSLGPQSLYGYTF. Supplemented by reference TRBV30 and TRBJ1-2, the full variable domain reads SQTIHQWPATLVQPVGSPLSLECTVEGTSNPNLYWYRQAAGRGLQLLFYSVGIGQISSEVPQNLSASRPQDRQFILSSKKLLLSDSGFYLCAWSLGPQSLYGYTFGSGTRLTVV.

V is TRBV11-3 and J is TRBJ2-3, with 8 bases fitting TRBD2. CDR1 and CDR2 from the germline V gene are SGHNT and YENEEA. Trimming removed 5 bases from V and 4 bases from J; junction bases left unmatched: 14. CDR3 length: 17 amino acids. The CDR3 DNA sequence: TGTGCCAGCAGCCTTAGTACTAGCGGAACACCCCCAGATACGCAGTATTTT. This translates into CASSLSTSGTPPDTQYF.

Here the CDR3 reads CASSRGLAGVNEQYF. The CDR3 nucleotides read TGTGCCAGCAGTAGGGGACTAGCGGGAGTTAACGAGCAGTACTTC. The chain joins TRBV27 to TRBJ2-7; 14 bases map to TRBD2. V was clipped by 5 bases and J by 5 bases; unmatched bases: 5. Germline CDR1 MNHEY, CDR2 SMNVEV (reference sequence). The CDR3 contains 15 residues.